This T cell receptor (beta chain) appears in the sequencing data of a study of blood T cell repertoires in COVID-19. Libraries were prepared by immunoSEQ multiplex PCR; TCRdb keeps only in-frame clonotypes and omits some of them. The sample includes under 55,000 clones, roughly nine tenths of them seen just once. The CDR3 has 16 amino acids. The chain uses TRBV1 and TRBJ2-1; TRBD2 is taken as the D call from the table, unchecked against the DNA. TRBV1 is reported as a pseudogene. The TCR comes from a human donor in a cohort sampled during active COVID-19. Sequencing input: peripheral blood. CDR3 coding DNA: TGCACCAGCAGCCTTTTACTAGCGGGAGCGCCGGATGAGCAGTTCTTC. Translating it yields CTSSLLLAGAPDEQFF.